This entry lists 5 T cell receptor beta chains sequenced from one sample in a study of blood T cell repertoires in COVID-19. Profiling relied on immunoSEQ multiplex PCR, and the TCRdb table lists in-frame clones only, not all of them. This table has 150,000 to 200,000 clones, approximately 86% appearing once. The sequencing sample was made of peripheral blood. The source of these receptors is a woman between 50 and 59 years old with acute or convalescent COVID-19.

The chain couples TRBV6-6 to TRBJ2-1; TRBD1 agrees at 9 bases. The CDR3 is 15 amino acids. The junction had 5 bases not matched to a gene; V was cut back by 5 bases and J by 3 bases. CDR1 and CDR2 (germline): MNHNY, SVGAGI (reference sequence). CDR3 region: CASSNPTGGYNEQFF. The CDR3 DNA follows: TGTGCCAGCAGTAACCCGACAGGGGGCTACAATGAGCAGTTCTTC.

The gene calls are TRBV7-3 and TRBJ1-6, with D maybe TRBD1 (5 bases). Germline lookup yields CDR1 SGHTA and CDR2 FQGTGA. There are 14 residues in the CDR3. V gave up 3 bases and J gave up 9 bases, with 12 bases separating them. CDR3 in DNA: TGTGCCAGCAGCTTGGTCCAGGGAAGTTCACCCCTCCACTTT. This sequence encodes CASSLVQGSSPLHF.

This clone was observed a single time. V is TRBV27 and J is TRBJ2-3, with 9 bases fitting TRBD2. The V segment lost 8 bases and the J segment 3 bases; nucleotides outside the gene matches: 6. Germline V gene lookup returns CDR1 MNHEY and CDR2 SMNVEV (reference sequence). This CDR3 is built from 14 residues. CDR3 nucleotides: TGTGCCAGCGCCGGGCTAGCGGGAACAGATACGCAGTATTTT. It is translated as CASAGLAGTDTQYF.

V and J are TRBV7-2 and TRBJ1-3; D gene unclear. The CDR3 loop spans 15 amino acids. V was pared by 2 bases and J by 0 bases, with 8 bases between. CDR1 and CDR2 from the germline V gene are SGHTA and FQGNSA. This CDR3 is CASSLNPVSGNTIYF. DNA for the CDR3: TGTGCCAGCAGCTTAAATCCAGTCTCTGGAAACACCATATATTTT. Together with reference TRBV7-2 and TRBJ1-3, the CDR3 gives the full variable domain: GAGVSQSPSNKVTEKGKDVELRCDPISGHTALYWYRQSLGQGLEFLIYFQGNSAPDKSGLPSDRFSAERTGGSVSTLTIQRTQQEDSAVYLCASSLNPVSGNTIYFGEGSWLTVV.

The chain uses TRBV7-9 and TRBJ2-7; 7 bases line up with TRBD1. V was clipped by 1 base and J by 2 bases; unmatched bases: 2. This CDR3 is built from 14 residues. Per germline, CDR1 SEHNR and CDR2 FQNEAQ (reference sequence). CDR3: CASSLVQGAYEQYF. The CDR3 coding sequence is TGTGCCAGCAGCTTAGTCCAGGGGGCCTACGAGCAGTACTTC.